This T cell receptor (beta chain) was retrieved from a study of blood T cell repertoires in COVID-19. Study information: The study drew acute and convalescent COVID-19 samples from the United States, Italy and Spain.

Profiled with immunoSEQ multiplex PCR; TCRdb holds only in-frame clones, not every one. The sample includes approximately 260,000 clones, about 87% of them seen just once. All enrollees were roughly 18 to 95 years old and from fewer than 30 US areas. Germline lookup yields CDR1 KGHDR and CDR2 SFDVKD. Unmatched junction bases numbered 12, after V lost 4 bases and J lost 5 bases. The CDR3 is 16 amino acids. The clonotype was recovered from a woman aged 40 to 50 with acute COVID-19. Sequenced input: PBMCs or T cells enriched from blood (not recorded which). This rearrangement joins TRBV24-1 to TRBJ2-5; 7 bases match TRBD2. This chain's CDR3 is CATSDIRDYPGETQYF. In DNA form, the CDR3 reads TGTGCCACCAGTGACATCCGGGACTACCCTGGGGAGACCCAGTACTTC.